A selection of T cell receptor beta chains follows, all from one sample in a study of glioma-infiltrating T cells after dendritic cell vaccination. Here immunoSEQ multiplex PCR was the method, and the copy in TCRdb shows in-frame clones only, minus some. This sample has fewer than 85,000 clones, with about nine tenths found just once. Sequencing used blood, obtained after dendritic cell vaccination. The receptor set was obtained from a human donor with glioblastoma. The CDR3 runs from the conserved cysteine through the conserved F or W. A D gene is named only where the DNA matches it firmly. Some rows have no size entry. The others give once, few or many, or a class for an expanded clone.

TRBV28	TRBJ2-5	.	TRBD2	CASKLGPPGLEETQYF	TGTGCCAGCAAGTTGGGACCGCCGGGACTAGAAGAGACCCAGTACTTC
TRBV6-4	TRBJ2-1	few	TRBD2	CASSVQGLAGSDEQFF	TGTGCCAGCAGTGTCCAAGGACTAGCGGGTTCGGATGAGCAGTTCTTC
TRBV6-1	TRBJ2-7	few	TRBD2	CASSEAGAGTYEQYF	TGTGCCAGCAGTGAAGCGGGAGCGGGAACCTACGAGCAGTACTTC
TRBV5-1	TRBJ2-3	once	.	CASSRGSMITDTQYF	TGCGCCAGCAGCCGGGGATCAATGATCACAGATACGCAGTATTTT
TRBV27	TRBJ2-3	once	.	CASSLRGGAVTDTQYF	TGTGCCAGCAGTTTAAGAGGCGGAGCGGTCACAGATACGCAGTATTTT
TRBV5-1	TRBJ1-5	once	.	CASSIQGDQPQHF	TGCGCCAGCAGCATCCAGGGCGATCAGCCCCAGCATTTT
TRBV4-1	TRBJ1-1	.	.	CASSQDGQPFEAFF	TGCGCCAGCAGCCAAGATGGACAGCCTTTTGAAGCTTTCTTT
TRBV7-2	TRBJ1-4	.	TRBD1	CASSGPRGPTGGLFF	TGTGCCAGCAGTGGACCCAGGGGGCCGACCGGGGGGCTGTTTTTT
TRBV29-1	TRBJ2-5	.	TRBD1	CSLGQPQETQYF	TGCAGCTTGGGACAGCCCCAAGAGACCCAGTACTTC
TRBV27	TRBJ2-3	.	TRBD1	CASSFRDRGHQDTQYF	TGTGCCAGCAGTTTCCGGGACAGGGGGCATCAAGATACGCAGTATTTT
TRBV7-2	TRBJ2-1	.	TRBD2	CASSLVVVAGGNEQFF	TGTGCCAGCAGCTTAGTCGTAGTAGCGGGGGGAAATGAGCAGTTCTTC
TRBV11-2	TRBJ2-7	.	.	CASSYGAFHSWEQYF	TGTGCCAGCAGCTATGGGGCTTTTCATAGCTGGGAGCAGTACTTC
TRBV19	TRBJ1-4	few	.	CASRENGRENEKLFF	TGTGCCAGTAGAGAAAACGGACGGGAGAATGAAAAACTGTTTTTT
TRBV28	TRBJ2-2	.	TRBD1	CASSEGADGELFF	TGTGCCAGCAGTGAGGGGGCTGACGGGGAGCTGTTTTTT
TRBV15	TRBJ2-7	.	.	CATSRDQQGGGQYF	TGTGCCACCAGCAGAGATCAGCAGGGAGGTGGGCAGTACTTC
TRBV5-4	TRBJ1-3	.	.	CASSSGTISGNTIYF	TGTGCCAGCAGCTCGGGGACAATCTCTGGAAACACCATATATTTT
TRBV18	TRBJ1-1	.	TRBD1	CASSQIPGQGPNTEAFF	TGTGCCAGCTCTCAAATTCCGGGACAGGGACCGAACACTGAAGCTTTCTTT
TRBV27	TRBJ1-2	.	.	CASSPYRDRGYGYTF	TGTGCCAGCAGTCCGTACAGGGATCGAGGCTATGGCTACACCTTC
TRBV5-4	TRBJ1-1	.	TRBD1	CASSLGQGVSEAFF	TGTGCCAGCAGCTTGGGGCAGGGGGTCTCTGAAGCTTTCTTT
TRBV6-1	TRBJ2-3	.	TRBD2	CASSEGRAGDTDTQYF	TGTGCCAGCAGTGAAGGTAGAGCGGGGGACACAGATACGCAGTATTTT
TRBV2	TRBJ1-3	few	.	CASRSGVFTGNTIYF	TGTGCCAGCAGGTCGGGAGTTTTCACGGGAAACACCATATATTTT
TRBV10-2	TRBJ2-1	.	.	CASSEGQGHSYNEQFF	TGCGCCAGCAGTGAGGGGCAGGGACACTCCTACAATGAGCAGTTCTTC
TRBV6-6	TRBJ2-7	.	.	CASSQWQGFSYEQYF	TGTGCCAGCAGTCAATGGCAGGGTTTCTCCTACGAGCAGTACTTC
TRBV6-5	TRBJ1-4	.	.	CASSAPGRPNEKLFF	TGTGCCAGCAGTGCCCCAGGGCGTCCTAATGAAAAACTGTTTTTT
TRBV11-2	TRBJ2-1	.	.	CASSLDPLRREQFF	TGTGCCAGCAGCTTAGACCCCTTGAGGCGTGAGCAGTTCTTC
TRBV5-6	TRBJ2-3	.	.	CASSLAREMADTQYF	TGTGCCAGCAGCTTGGCGCGGGAAATGGCAGATACGCAGTATTTT
TRBV25-1	TRBJ1-5	.	.	CASGPSGQGNQPQHF	TGTGCCAGCGGCCCCTCAGGACAAGGCAATCAGCCCCAGCATTTT
TRBV6-1	TRBJ1-1	.	TRBD1	CASHGQGTRTEAFF	TGTGCCAGCCATGGACAGGGGACTAGGACTGAAGCTTTCTTT
TRBV29-1	TRBJ2-7	.	TRBD2	CSVAPFGRGTSYEQYF	TGCAGCGTCGCTCCGTTCGGGCGGGGGACTTCCTACGAGCAGTACTTC